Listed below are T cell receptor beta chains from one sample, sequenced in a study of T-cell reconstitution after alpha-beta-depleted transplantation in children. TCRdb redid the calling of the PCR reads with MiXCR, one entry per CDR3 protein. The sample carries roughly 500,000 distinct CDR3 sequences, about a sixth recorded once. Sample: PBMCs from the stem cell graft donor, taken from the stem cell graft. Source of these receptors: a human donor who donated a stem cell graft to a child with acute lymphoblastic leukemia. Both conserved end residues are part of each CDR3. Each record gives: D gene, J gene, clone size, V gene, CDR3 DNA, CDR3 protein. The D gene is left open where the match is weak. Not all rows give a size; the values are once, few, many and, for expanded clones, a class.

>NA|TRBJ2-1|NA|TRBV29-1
TGCAGCGTTGGGGGCCGCGAGCCCTCCTACAATGAGCAGTTCTTC
CSVGGREPSYNEQFF
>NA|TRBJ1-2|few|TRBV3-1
TGTGCCAGCAGCCAAGATCGAGGCGTAGCTAACTATGGCTACACCTTC
CASSQDRGVANYGYTF
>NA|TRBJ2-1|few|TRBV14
TGTGCCAGCAGCCAACCCGTATCGAGCGTCAGTGAGCAGTTCTTC
CASSQPVSSVSEQFF
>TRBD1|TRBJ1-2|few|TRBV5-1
TGCGCCAGCAGCTCTAATGGACAGGGTGGTGGCTATGGCTACACCTTC
CASSSNGQGGGYGYTF
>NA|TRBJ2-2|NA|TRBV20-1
TGCAGTGCTAGTTGGGTTGCGAACACCGGGGAGCTGTTTTTT
CSASWVANTGELFF
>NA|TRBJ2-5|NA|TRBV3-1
TGTGCCAGCAGCCAAGATCTTCAGGACCAAGAGACCCAGTACTTC
CASSQDLQDQETQYF
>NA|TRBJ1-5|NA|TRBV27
TGTGCCAGCAGTTTACTTCAGGGGCCTAAGCATTTT
CASSLLQGPKHF
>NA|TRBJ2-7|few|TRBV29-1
TGCAGCGCTGTAGAGAACGAGCAGTACTTC
CSAVENEQYF
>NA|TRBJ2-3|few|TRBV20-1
TGCAGCGCCCCGGGGCAATCCAGCACAGATACGCAGTATTTT
CSAPGQSSTDTQYF
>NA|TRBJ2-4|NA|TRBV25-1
TGTGCCAGCAGTGAAACAAGAGAGATAGCCAAAAACATTCAGTACTTC
CASSETREIAKNIQYF
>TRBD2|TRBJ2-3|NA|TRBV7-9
TGTGCCAGCAGTCCAACTAGCGGGGTCCAAAGCACAGATACGCAGTATTTT
CASSPTSGVQSTDTQYF
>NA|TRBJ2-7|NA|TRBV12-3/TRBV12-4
TGTGCCAGCAGTTTAAGGACTATCACCTCCTACGAGCAGTACTTC
CASSLRTITSYEQYF
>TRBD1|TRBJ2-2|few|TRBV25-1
TGTGCCAGCAGTGAGGGGACAGGCGGTTGGGTATCCACCGGGGAGCTGTTTTTT
CASSEGTGGWVSTGELFF
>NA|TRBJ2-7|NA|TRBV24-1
TGTGCCACCAGTGATTTGAACGGCTACGAGCAGTACTTC
CATSDLNGYEQYF
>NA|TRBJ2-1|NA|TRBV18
TGTGCCAGCTCACCAGGGCGGGAAGGTCCCTACAATGAGCAGTTCTTC
CASSPGREGPYNEQFF
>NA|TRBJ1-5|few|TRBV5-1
TGCGCCAGCAGCATTGGAACGGGGGTTGATCAGCCCCAGCATTTT
CASSIGTGVDQPQHF
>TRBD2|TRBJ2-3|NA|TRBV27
TGTGCCAGCAGTTGGGCGGGGGAAGGGACAGATACGCAGTATTTT
CASSWAGEGTDTQYF
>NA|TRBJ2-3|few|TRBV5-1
TGCGCCAGCGGGGAAGCGGTAGGGGACCCAGATACGCAGTATTTT
CASGEAVGDPDTQYF
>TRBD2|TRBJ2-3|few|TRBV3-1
TGTGCCAGCAGCCGACGGACTAGCGGCAAACCCCCTACAGATACGCAGTATTTT
CASSRRTSGKPPTDTQYF
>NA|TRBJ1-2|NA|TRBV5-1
TGCGCCAGCAGCTTGGCACAGTCCTATGGCTACACCTTC
CASSLAQSYGYTF
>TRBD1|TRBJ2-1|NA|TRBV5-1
TGCGCCAGCAGCTTGGGGGACAGCCAGGGTGAGCAGTTCTTC
CASSLGDSQGEQFF
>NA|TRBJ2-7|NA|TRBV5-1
TGCGCCAGCAGCCGCTACGGGTGGGAGCAGTACTTC
CASSRYGWEQYF
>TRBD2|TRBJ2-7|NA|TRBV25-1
TGTGCCAGCAGTGAAAAGAGGCTAGCGGGAGGAATGGGTCTAGGCGAGCAGTACTTC
CASSEKRLAGGMGLGEQYF
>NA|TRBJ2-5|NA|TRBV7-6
TGTGCCAGCAGCTACTTCCCGTCGGGCCCAGAGACCCAGTACTTC
CASSYFPSGPETQYF
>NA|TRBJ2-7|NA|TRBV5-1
TGCGCCAGCAGCTACGGGACACAATCCTACGAGCAGTACTTC
CASSYGTQSYEQYF
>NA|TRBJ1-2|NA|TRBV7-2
TGTGCCAGCAGCGGCCCAAGGGGGATGGGAGGCTACACCTTC
CASSGPRGMGGYTF
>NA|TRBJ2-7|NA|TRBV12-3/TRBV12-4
TGTGCCAGCACTCAGGGGTCCCCCTACGAGCAGTACTTC
CASTQGSPYEQYF
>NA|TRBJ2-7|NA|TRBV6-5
TGTGCCAGCAGGTACCAACACCAGGGAACCTACGAGCAGTACTTC
CASRYQHQGTYEQYF
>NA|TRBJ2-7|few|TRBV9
TGTGCCAGCAGCAGGACCAGCGGTGACTACGAGCAGTACTTC
CASSRTSGDYEQYF
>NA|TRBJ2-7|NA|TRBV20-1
TGCAGTTCGGTAGGGGGGCAGAAAGTCTCCTACGAGCAGTACTTC
CSSVGGQKVSYEQYF
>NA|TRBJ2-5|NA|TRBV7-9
TGTGCCAGCAGCTTAGAGGGGACATTACAAGAGACCCAGTACTTC
CASSLEGTLQETQYF
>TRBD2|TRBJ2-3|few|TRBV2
TGTGCCATAGCTTCGGTTAGCGGGATACCAGCAGATACGCAGTATTTT
CAIASVSGIPADTQYF
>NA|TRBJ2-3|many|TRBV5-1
TGCGCCAGCAGCCGAAGTCCAGGGGAAACCTTCACAGATACGCAGTATTTT
CASSRSPGETFTDTQYF
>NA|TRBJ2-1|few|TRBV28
TGTGCCAGCAGTCGTCGTAAGCAGAGCTCCTACAATGAGCAGTTCTTC
CASSRRKQSSYNEQFF
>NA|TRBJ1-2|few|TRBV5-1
TGCGCCAGCAGCCGAGAACAGGGACAAGGCGGCTACACCTTC
CASSREQGQGGYTF
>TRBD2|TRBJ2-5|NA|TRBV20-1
TGCAGTGCTAGAGATCTTGAAAGACTAGCGGGAGTTTTCCCCAGCTTC
CSARDLERLAGVFPSF
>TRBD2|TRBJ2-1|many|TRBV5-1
TGCGCCAGCAGCTTGGCGTTAGCGGGAGTTTTAGAGCAGTTCTTC
CASSLALAGVLEQFF
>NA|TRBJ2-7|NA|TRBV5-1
TGCGCCAGCAGCCATGGCGGTGACTACGAGCAGTACTTC
CASSHGGDYEQYF
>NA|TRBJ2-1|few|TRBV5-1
TGCGCCAGCAGCTTGTCATGGGGGACCAGCTCCTACAATGAGCAGTTCTTC
CASSLSWGTSSYNEQFF
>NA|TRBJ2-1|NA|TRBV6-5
TGTGCCAGCAGCCGCCTGGGTGAGCAGTTCTTC
CASSRLGEQFF
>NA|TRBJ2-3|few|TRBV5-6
TGTGCCAGCAGGCGGACGCGGACCCTTGGGACAGATACGCAGTATTTT
CASRRTRTLGTDTQYF
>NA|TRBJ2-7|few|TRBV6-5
TGTGCCAGCACCCCGGCCGGGGACCGATATTACGAGCAGTACTTC
CASTPAGDRYYEQYF
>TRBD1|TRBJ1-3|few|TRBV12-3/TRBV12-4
TGTGCCAGCAGTACCCTGGACAGGGTCGGTGGAAACACCATATATTTT
CASSTLDRVGGNTIYF